One and the same sample provided the 21 T cell receptor beta chains below, sequenced in a study of CD8 T cells in Susac syndrome. Random-hexamer reverse transcription was applied to about 0.45 to 1 ug RNA. MiXCR, applied by TCRdb to the immunoSEQ multiplex PCR reads, yields one record per CDR3 protein. The sample lists about 180,000 distinct CDR3 sequences, roughly 96% occurring once. Sequencing was performed on CD8+ T cells from PBMCs. These TCRs come from a human donor with multiple sclerosis.

The rearrangement links TRBV29-1 to TRBJ2-7; the D call may be TRBD1 or TRBD2 (6 bases each). With 3 bases removed from V and 6 bases from J, the gap between germline ends came to 15 bases. This CDR3 spans 13 amino acids. Germline CDR1 and CDR2: SQVTM and ANQGSEA. The CDR3 is CSVESGGLIEQYF. The CDR3 DNA follows: TGCAGCGTTGAGTCCGGGGGCTTGATCGAGCAGTACTTC.

The rearrangement uses TRBV29-1 and TRBJ1-2, with D uncertain. Per germline, CDR1 SQVTM and CDR2 ANQGSEA. This CDR3 spans 13 amino acids. V was clipped by 4 bases and J by 0 bases, with 9 bases between them. The CDR3 coding sequence is TGCAGCGTTGTGGGCAGAACTAACTATGGCTACACCTTC. Amino acid sequence: CSVVGRTNYGYTF.

CDR3 coding DNA: TGCAGCGTTGACGACGGCTACGAGCAGTACTTC. It codes for CSVDDGYEQYF. This chain connects TRBV29-1 to TRBJ2-7; D remains unclear. The germline V and J ends were trimmed by 3 bases and 3 bases, with 6 bases remaining between them. Germline CDR1 reads SQVTM; CDR2 reads ANQGSEA. The CDR3 extends over 11 amino acids.

The chain employs TRBV20-1 and TRBJ1-1; a possible D gene is TRBD1 (5 bases). The V gene's germline CDR1 is DFQATT and CDR2 SNEGSKA (reference sequence). CDR3 size: 16 residues. The V end lost 1 base, the J end lost 3 bases, and 18 bases lay between the germline ends. The CDR3 here is CSARVVGHGGDTEAFF. For the CDR3, the DNA is TGCAGTGCTAGAGTTGTGGGGCATGGGGGGGACACTGAAGCTTTCTTT.

The rearrangement uses TRBV21-1 and TRBJ1-5. TRBV21-1 represents a pseudogene. CDR3 length: 15 residues. The DNA for the CDR3 is TGTGCCAGCAGCAAAGAGAAGGGCTGGTGTCAGCCCCAGCATTTT. Translation gives CASSKEKGWCQPQHF.

Only one count was recorded for this clonotype. This sequence joins TRBV6-1 and TRBJ1-2; D is perhaps TRBD1 (6 bases). Germline V gene sequence: CDR1 MNHNS, CDR2 SASEGT. The CDR3 is made up of 16 amino acids. The ends were cut back, 4 bases at V and 3 bases at J, with 18 bases in the middle. CDR3 coding DNA: TGTGCCAGCAGTGGCAGGGGTCGAAAGGAGGACTATGGCTACACCTTC. It encodes CASSGRGRKEDYGYTF.

CDR3: CASQRHPIEQAFF. Written as DNA, the CDR3 is TGTGCCAGCCAGCGCCACCCCATCGAACAAGCTTTCTTT. The chain carries TRBV7-9 and TRBJ1-1; D gene unclear. V was pared by 8 bases and J by 9 bases, with 19 bases between. In germline, CDR1 is SEHNR, CDR2 FQNEAQ (reference sequence). The CDR3 sequence is 13 residues long.

This clonotype was recorded only once. The V call is TRBV28, the J call TRBJ2-3; D might be TRBD2 (6 bases). V was trimmed by 6 bases and J by 2 bases, leaving 12 bases between them. Germline V gene lookup returns CDR1 MDHEN and CDR2 SYDVKM. This CDR3 comprises 14 residues. DNA for the CDR3: TGTGCCAGCAGATCACTAGCCTCCACAGATACGCAGTATTTT. Protein: CASRSLASTDTQYF.

With respect to this clonotype: The junction does not match germline at one end; this may be a read error. The CDR3 loop is CASSGSGGSYEQYF. The CDR3 DNA follows: TGCGCCAGCTCCGGGTCAGGCGGTTCCTACGAGCAGTACTTT. This chain joins TRBV5-1 and TRBJ2-7; D remains unclear. CDR3 length: 14 amino acids. Germline V CDR1 and CDR2: SGHRS, YFSETQ.

In DNA, the CDR3 is TGTGCCAGCAGCTTTGGACGGGCTCTCGGCTACACCTTC. It yields the protein CASSFGRALGYTF. The chain links TRBV7-9 to TRBJ1-2; D unresolved. The CDR3 loop spans 13 amino acids. Trimming left V 3 bases short and J 8 bases short, with 13 bases between. Germline V CDR1 and CDR2: SEHNR, FQNEAQ (reference sequence). The complete variable domain, with remaining parts taken from reference TRBV7-9 and TRBJ1-2, reads DTGVSQNPRHKITKRGQNVTFRCDPISEHNRLYWYRQTLGQGPEFLTYFQNEAQLEKSRLLSDRFSAERPKGSFSTLEIQRTEQGDSAMYLCASSFGRALGYTFGSGTRLTVV.

This clonotype was seen once. J is TRBJ2-7 and V is TRBV20-1; D remains ambiguous. The germline gives CDR1 DFQATT, CDR2 SNEGSKA (reference sequence). Trimming stripped 0 bases from V and 2 bases from J, with 14 bases between. The CDR3 is made up of 15 amino acids. The CDR3 sequence: CSARDGNLPTYEQYF. CDR3 bases: TGCAGTGCTAGAGACGGTAATCTACCTACCTACGAGCAGTACTTC.

The V call is TRBV5-1, the J call TRBJ2-7; D may correspond to TRBD1 or TRBD2 (6 bases each). V was cut by 0 bases and J by 2 bases, with 9 bases left in between. Germline lookup yields CDR1 SGHRS and CDR2 YFSETQ. CDR3 length equals 14 residues. The CDR3: CASSLEGGPYEQYF. CDR3 nucleotide sequence: TGCGCCAGCAGCTTGGAAGGGGGGCCCTACGAGCAGTACTTC.

This clonotype was recorded only once. This chain joins TRBV20-1 and TRBJ1-3; no clear D gene. This CDR3 comprises 13 residues. Germline V gene lookup returns CDR1 DFQATT and CDR2 SNEGSKA (reference sequence). The ends were cut back, 5 bases at V and 4 bases at J, with 12 bases in the middle. Here the CDR3 reads CSAQTVGGNTIYF. The CDR3 nucleotides are TGCAGTGCTCAAACCGTGGGAGGAAACACCATATATTTT.

The chain recombines TRBV5-1 with TRBJ2-3; 7 nucleotides agree with TRBD2. Germline CDR1 reads SGHRS; CDR2 reads YFSETQ. V trimming: 2 bases; J trimming: 2 bases; junction bases outside the gene matches: 14. The CDR3 length is 18 residues. The CDR3 sequence is CASSFLPVASGHTDTQYF. The CDR3, as DNA: TGCGCCAGCAGCTTCCTACCGGTCGCTAGCGGCCACACAGATACGCAGTATTTT.

As DNA, the CDR3 is TGCAGCGTTGTGTCGGCTAGCGGATACAATGAGCAGTTCTTC. This codes for CSVVSASGYNEQFF. This chain connects TRBV29-1 to TRBJ2-1, with TRBD2 matching over 7 bases. The CDR3 has 14 amino acids. CDR1 is SQVTM and CDR2 is ANQGSEA in the germline V gene. J gave up 4 bases and V 4 bases, and 7 bases lay outside the gene matches.

The sample holds one count of this clonotype. V is TRBV7-9 and J is TRBJ2-1; D may correspond to TRBD1 or TRBD2 (5 bases each). Looked up from germline, CDR1 is SEHNR and CDR2 is FQNEAQ (reference sequence). The CDR3 is 12 amino acids. V dropped 3 bases and J dropped 6 bases, with 6 bases sitting between them. The CDR3 DNA follows: TGTGCCAGCAGCTTCGGGACCAATGAGCAGTTCTTC. The encoded protein is CASSFGTNEQFF.

The genes are TRBV6-5 and TRBJ2-5; TRBD2 is a possible D gene (6 bases). This CDR3 region has 15 residues. Trimming removed 0 bases from V and 1 base from J, with 9 bases in between. Germline V lookup: CDR1 MNHEY, CDR2 SVGAGI. The DNA for the CDR3 is TGTGCCAGCAGTTACTCCGGAGGGGTCCAAGAGACCCAGTACTTC. As protein: CASSYSGGVQETQYF.

The CDR3 DNA is TGTGCCAGCAGAAGGCCTCAACAGGGGAACACTGAAGCTTTCTTT. It codes for CASRRPQQGNTEAFF. This rearrangement joins TRBV2 to TRBJ1-1; D perhaps matches TRBD1 (6 bases). CDR1 SNHLY and CDR2 FYNNEI come from the germline V gene. The CDR3 is made up of 15 amino acids. The V end lost 6 bases, the J end lost 1 base, and 15 bases lay between the germline ends.

In DNA, the CDR3 is TGTGCCAGCAGCCCACTCGGAGCGGGAGGAGATACGCAGTATTTT. Translation gives CASSPLGAGGDTQYF. The genes are TRBV28 and TRBJ2-3; 9 bases are a match to TRBD2. With 6 bases clipped from V and 5 bases from J, the junction kept 9 bases outside the gene matches. The CDR3 spans 15 residues. Germline CDR1 MDHEN, CDR2 SYDVKM.

The chain combines TRBV2 with TRBJ1-2, with D unresolved. CDR1 is SNHLY, CDR2 FYNNEI, per germline. V lost 6 bases and J lost 6, with 8 bases in between. This CDR3 is built from 11 residues. CDR3 amino acids: CASSPQNGYTF. The CDR3, as DNA: TGTGCCAGCAGCCCACAGAATGGCTACACCTTC.

The chain has TRBV9 and TRBJ2-1, with a weak D call TRBD2 (6 bases). This CDR3 has 14 residues. V was cut by 0 bases and J by 6 bases, with 10 bases left in between. Germline values: CDR1 SGDLS, CDR2 YYNGEE. The CDR3 sequence: CASSVGTSSNEQFF. The CDR3 nucleotides read TGTGCCAGCAGCGTAGGAACTAGCTCCAATGAGCAGTTCTTC.